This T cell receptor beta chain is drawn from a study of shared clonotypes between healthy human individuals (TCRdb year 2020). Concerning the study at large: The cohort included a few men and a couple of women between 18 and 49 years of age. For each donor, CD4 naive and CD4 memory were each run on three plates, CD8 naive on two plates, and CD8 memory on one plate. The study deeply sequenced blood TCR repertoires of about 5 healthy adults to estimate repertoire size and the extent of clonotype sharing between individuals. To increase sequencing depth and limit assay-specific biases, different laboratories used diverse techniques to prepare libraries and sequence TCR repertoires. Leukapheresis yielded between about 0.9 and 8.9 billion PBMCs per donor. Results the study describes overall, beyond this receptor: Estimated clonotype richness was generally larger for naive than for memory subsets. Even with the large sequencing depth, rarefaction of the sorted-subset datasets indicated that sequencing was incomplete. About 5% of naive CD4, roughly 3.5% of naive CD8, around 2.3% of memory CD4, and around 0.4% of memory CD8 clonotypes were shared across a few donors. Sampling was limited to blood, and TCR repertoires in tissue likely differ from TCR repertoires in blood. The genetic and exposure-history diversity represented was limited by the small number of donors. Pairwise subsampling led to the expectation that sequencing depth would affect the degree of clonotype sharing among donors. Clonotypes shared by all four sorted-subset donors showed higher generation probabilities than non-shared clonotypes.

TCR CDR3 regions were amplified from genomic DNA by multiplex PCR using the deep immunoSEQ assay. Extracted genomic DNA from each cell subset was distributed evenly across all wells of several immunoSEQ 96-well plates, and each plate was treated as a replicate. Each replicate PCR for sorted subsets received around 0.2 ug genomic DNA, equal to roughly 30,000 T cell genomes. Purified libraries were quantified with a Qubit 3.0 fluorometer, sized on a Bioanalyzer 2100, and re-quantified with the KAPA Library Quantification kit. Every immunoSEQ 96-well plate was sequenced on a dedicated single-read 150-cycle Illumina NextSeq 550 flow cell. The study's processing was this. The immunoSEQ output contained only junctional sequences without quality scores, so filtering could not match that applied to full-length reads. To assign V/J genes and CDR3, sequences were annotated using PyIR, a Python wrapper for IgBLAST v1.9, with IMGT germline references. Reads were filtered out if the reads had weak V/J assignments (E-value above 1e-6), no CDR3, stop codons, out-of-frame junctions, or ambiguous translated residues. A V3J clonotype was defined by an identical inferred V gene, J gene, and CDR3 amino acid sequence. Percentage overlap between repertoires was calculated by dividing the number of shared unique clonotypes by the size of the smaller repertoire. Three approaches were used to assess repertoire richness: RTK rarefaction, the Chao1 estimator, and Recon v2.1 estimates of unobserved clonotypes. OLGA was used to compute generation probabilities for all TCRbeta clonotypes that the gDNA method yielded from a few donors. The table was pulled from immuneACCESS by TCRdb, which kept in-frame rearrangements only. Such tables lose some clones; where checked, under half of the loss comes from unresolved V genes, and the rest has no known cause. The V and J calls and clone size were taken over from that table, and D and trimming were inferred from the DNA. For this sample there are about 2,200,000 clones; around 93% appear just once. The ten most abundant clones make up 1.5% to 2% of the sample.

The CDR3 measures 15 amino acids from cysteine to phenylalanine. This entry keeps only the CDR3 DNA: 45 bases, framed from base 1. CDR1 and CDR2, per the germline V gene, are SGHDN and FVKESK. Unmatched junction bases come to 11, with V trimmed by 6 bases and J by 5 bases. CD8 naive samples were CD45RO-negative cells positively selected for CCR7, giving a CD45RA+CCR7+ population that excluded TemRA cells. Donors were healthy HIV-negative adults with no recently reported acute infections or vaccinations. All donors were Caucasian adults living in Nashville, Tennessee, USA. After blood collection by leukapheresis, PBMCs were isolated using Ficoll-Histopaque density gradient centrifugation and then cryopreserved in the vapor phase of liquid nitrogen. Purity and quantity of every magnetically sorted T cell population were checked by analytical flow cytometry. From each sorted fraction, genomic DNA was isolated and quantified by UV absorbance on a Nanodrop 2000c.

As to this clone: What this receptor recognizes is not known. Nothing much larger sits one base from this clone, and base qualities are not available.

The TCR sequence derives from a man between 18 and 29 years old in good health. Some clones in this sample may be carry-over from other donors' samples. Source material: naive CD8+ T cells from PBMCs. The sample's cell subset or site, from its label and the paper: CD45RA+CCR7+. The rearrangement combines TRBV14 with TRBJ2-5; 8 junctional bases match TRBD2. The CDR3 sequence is CASSPSAGGGETQYF. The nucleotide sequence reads TGTGCCAGCAGTCCCTCGGCGGGGGGCGGTGAGACCCAGTACTTC.